The source of this TCR beta chain is a study of blood T cells in healthy people across ages. A sample-barcoded 5' primer and a J-beta primer mix were used in a second PCR of roughly 6 to 11 cycles. In TCRdb, the 5' RACE reads were re-called with MiXCR into one record per CDR3 protein. The sample lists 1.8 million or so distinct CDR3 sequences, 39% seen once, with under 30% in the top ten. This clonotype was seen a few times. Sequenced input: blood. The source of this sequence is a human donor in good health.

This chain's CDR3 is CASSHRDGGGDTQYF. The CDR3 DNA sequence: TGTGCCAGCAGCCATCGGGACGGGGGGGGAGATACGCAGTATTTT. This chain connects TRBV14 to TRBJ2-3; TRBD2 matches 8 bases. The trim removed 3 bases at V and 5 bases at J, leaving 7 bases unmatched. Per the germline V gene, CDR1 is SGHDN and CDR2 is FVKESK. The CDR3 totals 15 residues.